A selection of T cell receptor beta chains follows, all from one sample in a study of regulatory T cells. Some clones are missing from TCRdb's copy, which holds only in-frame ones; the method was immunoSEQ multiplex PCR. The repertoire holds tens of thousands of clones, over 75% seen once, with about 1.3% in the top ten. The sequenced sample consisted of conventional CD4+ T cells sorted from blood. The receptors come from a child aged 10-17 years with CD3G deficiency. The CDR3 runs from the conserved cysteine through the conserved F or W. A D gene is named only where the DNA matches it firmly.

j_gene,v_gene,d_gene,CDR3aa
TRBJ2-3,TRBV28,-,CASSPLLDVEADTQYF
TRBJ1-1,TRBV6-1,-,CASSELERGAEAFF
TRBJ1-1,TRBV7-6,-,CASSLFTGEAFF
TRBJ2-3,TRBV28,TRBD1,CASSPHPGQGSDTQYF
TRBJ2-7,TRBV5-1,TRBD1,CASSLGDSRGEYEQYF
TRBJ1-5,TRBV19,TRBD1,CASSTGTGASGQPQHF
TRBJ2-1,TRBV7-9,TRBD1,CASSLGTGENEQFF
TRBJ1-3,TRBV27,-,CASSPPVPSGNTIYF
TRBJ2-1,TRBV5-1,TRBD2,CASSLLAGVGGEQFF
TRBJ1-6,TRBV28,-,CASSFHRDGSPLHF
TRBJ2-3,TRBV20-1,-,CSARVTDTQYF
TRBJ2-2,TRBV6-1,-,CASSSRWERPGELFF
TRBJ2-1,TRBV7-9,TRBD2,CASSLGGLANLFF
TRBJ2-7,TRBV7-8,-,CASSLQFRGNEQYF
TRBJ2-6,TRBV6-4,-,CASSDNPVPGANVLTF
TRBJ2-2,TRBV28,-,CASSPQGANLRLLGELFF
TRBJ2-5,TRBV19,TRBD2,CASSPGLAGGGETQYF
TRBJ2-3,TRBV5-1,TRBD2,CASSSGTSTSDTQYF
TRBJ2-7,TRBV28,-,CASRGTHVGYEQYF
TRBJ2-7,TRBV28,-,CASSSPESGGSYEQYF
TRBJ1-5,TRBV28,-,CASTRRGASNQPQHF
TRBJ2-7,TRBV27,TRBD1,CASSATGGYEQYF
TRBJ2-3,TRBV5-1,-,CASSSLRGGDTQYF